This T cell receptor beta chain was identified in a study of blood T cell repertoires in COVID-19. Turning to the study itself: The analysed material was cDNA or gDNA that came from T cells, B-cell-depleted T cells, or PBMCs.

Regarding this clone: Distinct nucleotide sequences in the sample also encode this CDR3.

Only in-frame clones appear in the TCRdb table, and some are missing; sequencing was by immunoSEQ multiplex PCR. The sample shows roughly 70,000 clones, 80% to 85% of them seen only once. CDR1 MNHNS and CDR2 SASEGT come from the germline V gene. CDR3 length: 13 amino acids. Trimming stripped 1 base from V and 5 bases from J, with 8 bases between. The clonotype comes from a woman between 55 and 75 years old with acute or convalescent COVID-19. This chain uses TRBV6-1 with TRBJ1-1, with D possibly being TRBD1 (5 bases). The sequenced sample was peripheral blood. CDR3 sequence reads: CASSEGQGTEAFF. CDR3 nucleotides: TGTGCCAGCAGTGAAGGGCAGGGTACTGAAGCTTTCTTT.